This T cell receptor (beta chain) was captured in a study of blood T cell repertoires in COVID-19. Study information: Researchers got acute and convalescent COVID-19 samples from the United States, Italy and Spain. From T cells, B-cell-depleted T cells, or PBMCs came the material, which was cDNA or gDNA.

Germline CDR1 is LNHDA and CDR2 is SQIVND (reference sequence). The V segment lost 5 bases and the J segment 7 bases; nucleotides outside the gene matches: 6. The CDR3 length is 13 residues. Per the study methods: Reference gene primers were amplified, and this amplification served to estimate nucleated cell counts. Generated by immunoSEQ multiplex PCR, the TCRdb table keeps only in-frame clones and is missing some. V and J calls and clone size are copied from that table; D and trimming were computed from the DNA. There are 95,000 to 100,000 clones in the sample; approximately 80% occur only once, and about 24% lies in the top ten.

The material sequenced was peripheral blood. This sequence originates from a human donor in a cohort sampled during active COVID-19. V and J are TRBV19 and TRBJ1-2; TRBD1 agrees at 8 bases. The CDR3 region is CASSEGTGRGYTF. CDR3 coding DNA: TGTGCCAGTAGTGAAGGGACAGGTCGTGGCTACACCTTC. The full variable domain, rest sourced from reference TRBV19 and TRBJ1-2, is DGGITQSPKYLFRKEGQNVTLSCEQNLNHDAMYWYRQDPGQGLRLIYYSQIVNDFQKGDIAEGYSVSREKKESFPLTVTSAQKNPTAFYLCASSEGTGRGYTFGSGTRLTVV.